This section outlines one TCR beta chain sequence together with its context. The record originates from a study of blood T cell repertoires in COVID-19. Study details: All recovered Cohort 3 donors got two negative PCRs, got clearance, or saw symptom resolution. Sources were T cells, B-cell-depleted T cells, or PBMCs; the material itself was cDNA or gDNA.

The repertoire was sequenced with immunoSEQ multiplex PCR; TCRdb's copy has only in-frame clones and lacks some. The sample lists around 140,000 clones; approximately 84% were seen once. The CDR3 sequence is 13 residues long. With 4 bases clipped from V and 4 bases from J, the junction kept 2 bases outside the gene matches. Germline-derived CDR1 and CDR2 are SGHRS and YFSETQ. Sequenced: PBMCs or T cells enriched from blood (not recorded which). This chain uses TRBV5-1 with TRBJ1-3; the match to TRBD1 covers 7 bases. The clonotype originates from a middle-aged man in a cohort exposed to, infected with or recovered from COVID-19 (not recorded which). CDR3 sequence reads: CASSRQGGNTIYF. The CDR3 DNA is TGCGCCAGCAGCCGACAGGGAGGAAACACCATATATTTT.